This entry features one TCR beta chain sequence. The data belong to a study of T and B cells in COVID-19 patients. TRB rearrangements were amplified by multiplex PCR with BIOMED2 TRB-A/B primers. Via MiXCR, TCRdb re-called the multiplex PCR reads, giving one row per CDR3 protein. The sample has fewer than 9,500 distinct CDR3 sequences; 25% to 30% are singletons. From blood, about 250-500 ng of genomic DNA served as TRB template. Germline V CDR1 and CDR2: KGHSH, LQKENI. V lost 3 bases and J lost 2; bases outside the gene matches: 4. This CDR3 comprises 15 residues. The sample taken for sequencing was blood. The chain recombines TRBV18 with TRBJ2-3; 8 nucleotides match TRBD2. This receptor was identified in a human donor who had recovered from COVID-19. CDR3 in DNA: TGTGCCAGCTCACCTTTAGCGGGGTCCACAGATACGCAGTATTTT. Its protein product is CASSPLAGSTDTQYF.